Below are 11 T cell receptor delta chains sequenced from a single sample in a study of gamma-delta T cells after stem cell transplantation. TCRdb re-called clones from the RT-PCR reads using CATT. Among under 8,000 delta-chain clones, roughly 15% were seen once, and the ten largest hold approximately 6%. The specimen was gamma-delta T cells. These TCRs come from a human donor. It is not recorded whose cells these are; they may come from a transplant donor.

To note about this clone: With only one base between it and a far larger clone, this is likely a read error. Additional DNA sequences in this sample encode the identical CDR3. The chain joins TRDV2 to TRDJ3; the match to TRDD3 covers 11 bases. Germline values: CDR1 GEAIGNYY, CDR2 EKD. The CDR3 sequence is 18 residues long. The CDR3 nucleotides are TGTGCCTGTGACACCGCTGGGGGATACTCCTGGGACACCCGGCAGATGTTTTTC. It specifies CACDTAGGYSWDTRQMFF.

This clone was detected a few times. A read error is possible here, since a much larger clone lies one base away. At the DNA level, this CDR3 is encoded by other sequences in the same sample as well. The V and J genes are TRDV2 and TRDJ3, with 11 bases matching TRDD3. Germline V gene data show CDR1 as GEAIGNYY and CDR2 as EKD. V dropped 5 bases and J dropped 5; count of bases not matched to a gene: 1. CDR3 length: 15 residues. CDR3 sequence reads: CACGWGIRDTRQMFF. Written as DNA, the CDR3 is TGTGCCTGTGGCTGGGGGATACGGGACACCCGACAGATGTTTTTC.

For this clone: A much larger clone differs from this one at a single base, so this may be a read error. This CDR3 is also generated by other DNA sequences in the sample. The chain uses TRDV2 and TRDJ1; no clear D. With 3 bases removed from V and 0 bases from J, the gap between germline ends came to 19 bases. The CDR3 covers 17 residues. Germline CDR1 and CDR2: GEAIGNYY and EKD. This CDR3 is CACDHRDWFVHTDKLIF. The CDR3 DNA reads TGTGCCTGTGACCACCGTGATTGGTTTGTGCACACCGATAAACTCATCTTT.

In its sample, this clone was seen a few times. The junction does not match germline at one end; this may be a read error. Other DNA sequences in this sample translate to the same CDR3. This chain joins TRDV2 and TRDJ1; 9 bases agree with TRDD3. The CDR3 sequence is 16 residues long. The germline V gene has CDR1 GEAIGNYY and CDR2 EKD. The CDR3 is CACDFRLGEYTDKLIF. CDR3 DNA: TGTGCCTGTGATTTTCGACTGGGGGAGTACACCGATAAACTTATCTTT.

Sample share makes this clone medium-sized (0.01 to 0.1%). This chain links TRDV2 with TRDJ3; D possibly corresponds to TRDD3 (6 bases). This CDR3 has 18 amino acids. Germline values: CDR1 GEAIGNYY, CDR2 EKD. Trimming took off 0 bases at V and 0 bases at J, with 11 bases between the two ends. The CDR3 bases are TGTGCCTGTGACACCGGGGGACCTTTCTCCTGGGACACCCGACAGATGTTTTTC. It is translated as CACDTGGPFSWDTRQMFF.

This clone is deemed medium-sized. The chain recombines TRDV2 with TRDJ2, with 13 bases aligning to TRDD3. Germline CDR1 is GEAIGNYY and CDR2 is EKD. The CDR3 covers 19 residues. V trimming: 2 bases; J trimming: 3 bases; junction bases outside the gene matches: 11. The CDR3 nucleotides are TGTGCCTGTGACATCGATATACTGGGGGATACGCGGATGACAGCACAACTCTTCTTT. Its protein product is CACDIDILGDTRMTAQLFF.

This clone was observed a few times. The rearrangement joins TRDV2 to TRDJ3, with 9 bases matching TRDD3. Trimming took 3 bases from V and 0 from J; bases not matched to a gene: 11. Germline CDR1 reads GEAIGNYY; CDR2 reads EKD. The CDR3 sequence is 20 residues long. CDR3 sequence reads: CACDDVWGMDGSWDTRQMFF. The CDR3 DNA reads TGTGCCTGTGACGATGTCTGGGGGATGGACGGCTCCTGGGACACCCGACAGATGTTTTTC.

The genes are TRDV1 and TRDJ1; TRDD3 agrees at 8 bases. CDR1 is TSWWSYY and CDR2 is QGS in the germline V gene. The V gene end was trimmed by 2 bases and the J gene end by 2 bases; junction bases not matched to a gene: 25. The CDR3 loop spans 22 amino acids. CDR3 coding DNA: TGTGCTCTTGGGGAAGATCCTGTGACGGAAGGACTGGGGGCTCCCTATACCGATAAACTCATCTTT. It encodes CALGEDPVTEGLGAPYTDKLIF.

By sample share, this clone is medium-sized. In the same sample, other DNA sequences code for this CDR3. J is TRDJ2 and V is TRDV2; the D gene is possibly TRDD3 (5 bases). V lost 3 bases and J 3 bases, leaving 19 bases between the germline ends. CDR3 length: 17 amino acids. CDR1 GEAIGNYY and CDR2 EKD come from the germline V gene. CDR3 in amino acids: CACDGGDLCWMTAQLFF. CDR3 DNA sequence: TGTGCCTGTGACGGAGGGGACTTGTGTTGGATGACAGCACAACTCTTCTTT.

This clone was counted a few times. This likely traces to a read error, being one base from a far larger clone. The same CDR3 also results from other DNA sequences found in this sample. For the CDR3, the DNA is TGCGCCTGTGACTGGGGGAGCTCCTGGGACACCCGACAGATGTTTTTC. Translated, it gives CACDWGSSWDTRQMFF. The gene calls are TRDV2 and TRDJ3; 9 bases are shared with TRDD3. Germline V gives CDR1 GEAIGNYY, CDR2 EKD. The CDR3 totals 16 residues.

This clone was detected a few times. This could be a read error, since a much larger clone is one nucleotide away. This same CDR3 is encoded by further DNA sequences in the sample. The gene calls are TRDV2 and TRDJ2, with TRDD3 identical over 9 bases. The CDR3 runs to 17 residues. The junction had 9 bases not matched to a gene; V was cut back by 2 bases and J by 3 bases. CDR1 GEAIGNYY and CDR2 EKD come from the germline V gene. The CDR3 DNA reads TGTGCCTGTGACAGTCTGGGGGATTCCCGCCTGACAGCACAACTCTTCTTT. Translated: CACDSLGDSRLTAQLFF.